In its sample, the clone carrying this TCR beta chain was seen many times. The antigen is unknown. One end of the junction fails to match germline, which may point to a read error. Axillary draining lymph nodes of breast cancer patients supplied the node samples. TCRdb independently ran MiXCR on the multiplex PCR reads; one entry per CDR3 protein. The data hold about 140,000 distinct CDR3 sequences, with approximately 30% observed a single time. These data belong to a study of breast tumors, draining lymph nodes, adjacent tissues. Study-level results: Most tumor T cells seemingly derive from lymph node, then expand in tumor. Tumor T cell lymph node origin was a supported hypothesis, not proven. Tumor repertoires ranked between lymph nodes and nontumor tissue in diversity, with V and J gene preferences.

The CDR3 length is 12 residues. Germline V gene sequence: CDR1 SGHAT, CDR2 FQNNGV. Specimen: axillary lymph node tissue. The sequence was obtained from a female donor with breast cancer. Some clones in this sample may be carry-over from other donors' samples. The rearrangement uses TRBV11-2 and TRBJ2-1; D not resolved. This CDR3 is CASSLPPNAQFF. The DNA for the CDR3 is TGTGCCAGCAGCTTACCGCCGAATGCGCAGTTCTTC.